The 19 T cell receptor beta chains below all came from one sample that was sequenced in a study of T cell repertoires in cytomegalovirus infection. Antigens of these TCRs are unknown. Using its own MiXCR run on the reads, TCRdb lists one record per CDR3 protein. The table has 550,000 to 850,000 distinct CDR3 sequences, about 33% seen once. This specimen was cultured PBMCs, taken from culture after CMV antigen stimulation. The receptors originated from a human donor in good health (CMV status not recorded). Some clones in this sample may be carry-over from other donors' samples.

The V call is TRBV27, the J call TRBJ2-5; 7 bases agree with TRBD1. Losses at the gene ends were 0 bases for V and 5 bases for J; bases not matched to a gene: 9. CDR3 length: 16 residues. CDR1 is MNHEY and CDR2 is SMNVEV in the germline V gene (reference sequence). CDR3 sequence (DNA): TGTGCCAGCAGTTTATCAGGGGGCCGAGTCGGTGAGACCCAGTACTTC. It codes for CASSLSGGRVGETQYF.

This clonotype has just a few counts. The chain recombines TRBV20-1 with TRBJ2-7; 7 nucleotides align to TRBD2. V lost 0 bases to trimming and J lost 4 bases; unmatched junction nucleotides: 12. CDR3 length: 16 amino acids. Germline V CDR1 and CDR2: DFQATT, SNEGSKA (reference sequence). The CDR3 sequence: CSARDPTSSLVYEQYF. The CDR3 DNA is TGCAGTGCTAGAGACCCGACTAGCTCGTTAGTGTACGAGCAGTACTTC.

CDR3: CASSLGSRTALNTEAFF. In DNA form, the CDR3 reads TGTGCCAGCAGCTTGGGGAGCAGGACAGCATTAAACACTGAAGCTTTCTTT. The rearrangement uses TRBV5-6 and TRBJ1-1, with D possibly TRBD1 on 6 matching bases. The V gene lost 0 bases and the J gene lost 2 bases, with 17 bases spanning the gap. This CDR3 is 17 amino acids long. Germline CDR1 SGHDT, CDR2 YYEEEE.

The chain couples TRBV7-9 to TRBJ2-3; 8 bases line up with TRBD2. Trimming at V came to 1 base and at J to 2 bases, leaving 8 bases not matched to a gene. Germline V gene sequence: CDR1 SEHNR, CDR2 FQNEAQ (reference sequence). This CDR3 is 17 amino acids long. The CDR3 loop is CASSLVTSGSFTDTQYF. DNA of the CDR3: TGTGCCAGCAGCTTAGTTACGAGCGGGAGTTTCACAGATACGCAGTATTTT.

This clonotype was picked up a small number of times. The genes are TRBV20-1 and TRBJ1-1, with D possibly being TRBD1 (6 bases). The V end lost 6 bases, the J end lost 0 bases, and 14 bases lay between the germline ends. Germline assignment: CDR1 DFQATT and CDR2 SNEGSKA (reference sequence). The CDR3 sequence is 14 residues long. CDR3 loop: CSAKAGAMNTEAFF. CDR3 DNA sequence: TGCAGTGCCAAGGCAGGGGCTATGAACACTGAAGCTTTCTTT.

The chain has TRBV7-2 and TRBJ1-3; 9 bases are shared with TRBD1. The CDR3 loop spans 15 amino acids. Germline CDR1 is SGHTA and CDR2 is FQGNSA. The V segment lost 6 bases and the J segment 3 bases; nucleotides outside the gene matches: 6. DNA for the CDR3: TGTGCCAGCAGTCCCGACAGGGGGTATGGAAACACCATATATTTT. Its protein is CASSPDRGYGNTIYF.

This clonotype was seen only a few times. The chain is built from TRBV28 and TRBJ2-3, with 7 bases aligning to TRBD2. The CDR3 is made up of 14 amino acids. Germline lookup yields CDR1 MDHEN and CDR2 SYDVKM. V lost 7 bases, J lost 8 bases, and 12 bases stayed unmatched. The CDR3 sequence: CASNEAGNDGTQYF. CDR3 in DNA: TGTGCCAGCAATGAAGCGGGGAACGATGGTACGCAGTATTTT.

This sequence joins TRBV11-2 and TRBJ2-5; 15 bases agree with TRBD2. This CDR3 has 16 residues. Germline CDR1 reads SGHAT; CDR2 reads FQNNGV. The V segment lost 5 bases and the J segment 2 bases; nucleotides outside the gene matches: 3. In DNA, the CDR3 is TGTGCCAGCAGCCCGGGGACTAGCGGGAGGCAAGAGACCCAGTACTTC. Encoded protein: CASSPGTSGRQETQYF.

This clonotype was counted between two and nine times. The CDR3 region is CASSQGGTFYGYTF. CDR3 DNA sequence: TGTGCCAGCAGCCAAGGGGGGACCTTTTATGGCTACACCTTC. The rearrangement joins TRBV7-2 to TRBJ1-2, with D possibly matching TRBD1 (6 bases). The CDR3 spans 14 residues. V gave up 5 bases and J gave up 5 bases, with 15 bases separating them. Looked up from germline, CDR1 is SGHTA and CDR2 is FQGNSA.

Note on this clonotype: One end of the junction fails to match germline, which may point to a read error. The V call is TRBV5-6, the J call TRBJ2-3, with D perhaps matching TRBD1 (6 bases). Germline CDR1 is SGHDT and CDR2 is YYEEEE. This CDR3 has 16 amino acids. The CDR3 region is CASSTRNRVSTDTQCF. CDR3 coding DNA: TGTGCCAGCAGCACCAGAAACAGGGTTAGCACAGATACGCAGTGTTTT.

The genes are TRBV5-3 and TRBJ2-3; 9 nucleotides agree with TRBD2. TRBV5-3 qualifies as an ORF whose function is uncertain. With V trimmed by 8 bases and J by 3 bases, 13 bases remained unmatched. The CDR3 spans 16 residues. The CDR3 DNA reads TGTGCCAGCAGCCCGGGCGGGGGGGCCAGAACAGATACGCAGTATTTT. Its translation: CASSPGGGARTDTQYF.

This clonotype was observed a few times. The rearrangement uses TRBV29-1 and TRBJ1-1; D is unresolved. CDR1 and CDR2 (germline): SQVTM, ANQGSEA. The V end was cut by 5 bases, the J end by 0 bases, with 10 bases between. The CDR3 extends over 13 amino acids. Written as DNA, the CDR3 is TGCAGCGTTCATGTTTCCATGAACACTGAAGCTTTCTTT. Amino acid sequence: CSVHVSMNTEAFF.

This clonotype appeared many times. The rearrangement uses TRBV7-8 and TRBJ1-4, with 7 bases identical to TRBD1. CDR1 and CDR2 (germline): SGHVS, FQNEAQ. The CDR3 length is 13 residues. Trimming took 5 bases from V and 6 from J; bases not matched to a gene: 3. The CDR3 DNA reads TGTGCCAGCAGCAGGGGGCTAGATGAAAAACTGTTTTTT. Translated, it gives CASSRGLDEKLFF.

This clonotype was picked up many times. The chain combines TRBV7-2 with TRBJ2-3; TRBD1 matches at 8 bases. Germline trimming cut 1 base from V and 1 base from J; bases unmatched to any gene: 4. The CDR3 length is 16 residues. From germline, CDR1 is SGHTA and CDR2 FQGNSA. This CDR3 is CASSLVPGQGTDTQYF. Here the CDR3 DNA reads TGTGCCAGCAGCTTAGTTCCGGGACAGGGCACAGATACGCAGTATTTT.

The gene calls are TRBV7-9 and TRBJ1-2; possibly TRBD1 for D (5 bases). CDR1 is SEHNR and CDR2 is FQNEAQ in the germline V gene (reference sequence). V was trimmed by 1 base and J by 7 bases, leaving 10 bases between them. CDR3 size: 13 residues. CDR3 loop: CASSLDEGSGYTF. The CDR3 nucleotides read TGTGCCAGCAGCTTAGACGAGGGGAGTGGCTACACCTTC.

This clonotype was seen many times. V gene TRBV7-2 combines with J gene TRBJ2-3, with D uncertain. The CDR3 is 13 amino acids. Per the germline V gene, CDR1 is SGHTA and CDR2 is FQGNSA. V was shortened by 3 bases and J by 2 bases, with 6 bases between the two germline ends. The CDR3 protein is CASSLKPTDTQYF. CDR3 DNA: TGTGCCAGCAGCTTGAAGCCCACAGATACGCAGTATTTT.

This clonotype has a handful of counts. The chain links TRBV6-6 to TRBJ1-3; no firm D call. The CDR3 extends over 18 amino acids. Trimming pared 5 bases from V and 2 bases from J, leaving 22 bases between. Germline V gene data show CDR1 as MNHNY and CDR2 as SVGAGI (reference sequence). CDR3 sequence (DNA): TGTGCCAGCAGTCAAACCCCCCGGGCAGGCTCTCCTGGAAACACCATATATTTT. The encoded protein is CASSQTPRAGSPGNTIYF.

This sequence joins TRBV27 and TRBJ2-7; 7 bases fit TRBD1. Trimming took 1 base from V and 1 from J; bases not matched to a gene: 1. The CDR3 contains 14 residues. From germline, CDR1 is MNHEY and CDR2 SMNVEV (reference sequence). The CDR3 nucleotides read TGTGCCAGCAGTTTATGGGACAGATCCTACGAGCAGTACTTC. Translating it yields CASSLWDRSYEQYF.

This clonotype was seen ten or more times. V usage is TRBV19 and J usage is TRBJ2-7, with 7 bases lining up with TRBD1. This CDR3 is built from 14 residues. CDR1 is LNHDA, CDR2 SQIVND, per germline (reference sequence). V trimming: 1 base; J trimming: 3 bases; junction bases outside the gene matches: 3. The CDR3 is CASSIGTGNYEQYF. The CDR3 coding sequence is TGTGCCAGTAGTATAGGGACAGGAAACTACGAGCAGTACTTC.